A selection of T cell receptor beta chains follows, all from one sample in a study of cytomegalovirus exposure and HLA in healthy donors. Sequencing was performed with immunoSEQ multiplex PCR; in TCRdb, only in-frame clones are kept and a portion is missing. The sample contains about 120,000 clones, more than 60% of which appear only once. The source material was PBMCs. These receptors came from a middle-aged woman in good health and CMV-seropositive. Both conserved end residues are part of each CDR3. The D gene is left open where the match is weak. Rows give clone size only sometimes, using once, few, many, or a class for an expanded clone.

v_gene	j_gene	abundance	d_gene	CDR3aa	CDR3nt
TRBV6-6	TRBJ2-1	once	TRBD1	CASSYPFRTGTNEQFF	TGTGCCAGCAGTTACCCCTTCCGGACAGGGACCAATGAGCAGTTCTTC
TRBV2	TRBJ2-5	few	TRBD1	CASSTGGAGETQYF	TGTGCCAGCAGTACAGGGGGCGCGGGAGAGACCCAGTACTTC
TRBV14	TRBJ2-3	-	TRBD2	CASSQVTSGTDTQYF	TGTGCCAGCAGCCAAGTTACTAGCGGCACAGATACGCAGTATTTT
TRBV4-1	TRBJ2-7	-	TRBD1	CASSQYGTGPYEQYF	TGCGCCAGCAGCCAATACGGGACAGGGCCGTACGAGCAGTACTTC
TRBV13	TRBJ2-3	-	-	CASSTLWASTDTQYF	TGTGCCAGCAGCACTTTGTGGGCAAGCACAGATACGCAGTATTTT
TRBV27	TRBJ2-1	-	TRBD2	CASSYTPTVTRGRTSGREQFF	TGTGCCAGCAGTTACACCCCGACAGTAACTCGGGGGAGGACTAGCGGGAGGGAGCAGTTCTTC
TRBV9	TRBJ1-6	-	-	CASSTLRYNSPLHF	TGTGCCAGCTCCACCTTGAGGTATAATTCACCCCTCCACTTT
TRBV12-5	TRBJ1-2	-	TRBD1	CASGFGTDYGYTF	TGTGCTAGTGGTTTCGGGACAGACTATGGCTACACCTTC
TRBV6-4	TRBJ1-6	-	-	CASRRNGGYNSPLHF	TGTGCCAGCAGGCGGAACGGGGGGTATAATTCACCCCTCCACTTT
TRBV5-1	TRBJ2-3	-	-	CASSILGGADTQYF	TGCGCCAGCAGCATCTTAGGGGGAGCAGATACGCAGTATTTT
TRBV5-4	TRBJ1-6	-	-	CASTPWPADSTNSPLHF	TGTGCCAGCACCCCTTGGCCCGCGGACAGCACTAATTCCCCCCTCCACTTT
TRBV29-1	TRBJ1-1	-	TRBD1	CSVELDRVSFF	TGCAGCGTTGAACTGGACAGGGTGTCTTTCTTT
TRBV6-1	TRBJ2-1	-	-	CASVGRQSHNEQFF	TGTGCCAGCGTCGGGCGACAGTCCCACAATGAGCAGTTCTTC
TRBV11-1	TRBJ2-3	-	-	CASSLERAPGTDTQYF	TGTGCCAGCAGCCTGGAGCGGGCCCCGGGCACAGATACGCAGTATTTT
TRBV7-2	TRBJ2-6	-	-	CASSFSRGMVSGANVLTF	TGTGCCAGCAGCTTTTCTCGGGGAATGGTCTCTGGGGCCAACGTCCTGACTTTC
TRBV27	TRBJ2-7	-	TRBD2	CASSLRPSGGITPYEQYF	TGTGCCAGCAGTTTAAGACCTAGCGGGGGAATTACACCCTACGAGCAGTACTTC
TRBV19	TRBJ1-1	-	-	CASSMVRALNTEAFF	TGTGCCAGTAGTATGGTGCGGGCTTTGAACACTGAAGCTTTCTTT
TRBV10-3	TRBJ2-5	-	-	CAISEFLTGLQETQYF	TGTGCCATCAGTGAATTCCTAACAGGGTTACAAGAGACCCAGTACTTC
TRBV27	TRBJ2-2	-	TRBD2	CASSLGTSTGELFF	TGTGCCAGCAGTTTAGGGACTAGCACCGGGGAGCTGTTTTTT
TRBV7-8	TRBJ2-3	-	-	CASSWDFEGTQYF	TGTGCCAGCAGCTGGGACTTCGAGGGTACGCAGTATTTT
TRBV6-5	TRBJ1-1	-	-	CASSSSTGHTEAFF	TGTGCCAGCAGTTCATCCACAGGGCACACTGAAGCTTTCTTT
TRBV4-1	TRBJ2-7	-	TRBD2	CASSQAGTSSPGYF	TGCGCCAGCAGCCAAGCCGGGACTAGCTCCCCCGGGTACTTC
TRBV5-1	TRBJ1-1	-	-	CASSLVGVMNTEAFF	TGCGCTAGCAGCTTGGTCGGGGTCATGAACACTGAAGCTTTCTTT
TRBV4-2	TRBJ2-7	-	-	CASSQDRAAYEQYF	TGTGCCAGCAGCCAAGATCGTGCGGCGTACGAGCAGTACTTC
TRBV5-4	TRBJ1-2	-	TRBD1	CASRTGVGYTF	TGTGCCAGCAGGACAGGGGTAGGCTACACCTTC
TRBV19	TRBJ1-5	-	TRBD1	CASSDTGGGEPQHF	TGTGCCAGTAGTGATACAGGGGGCGGAGAGCCCCAGCATTTT
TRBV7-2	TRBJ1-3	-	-	CASSTRAGNTIYF	TGTGCCAGCAGCACCAGGGCTGGAAACACCATATATTTT